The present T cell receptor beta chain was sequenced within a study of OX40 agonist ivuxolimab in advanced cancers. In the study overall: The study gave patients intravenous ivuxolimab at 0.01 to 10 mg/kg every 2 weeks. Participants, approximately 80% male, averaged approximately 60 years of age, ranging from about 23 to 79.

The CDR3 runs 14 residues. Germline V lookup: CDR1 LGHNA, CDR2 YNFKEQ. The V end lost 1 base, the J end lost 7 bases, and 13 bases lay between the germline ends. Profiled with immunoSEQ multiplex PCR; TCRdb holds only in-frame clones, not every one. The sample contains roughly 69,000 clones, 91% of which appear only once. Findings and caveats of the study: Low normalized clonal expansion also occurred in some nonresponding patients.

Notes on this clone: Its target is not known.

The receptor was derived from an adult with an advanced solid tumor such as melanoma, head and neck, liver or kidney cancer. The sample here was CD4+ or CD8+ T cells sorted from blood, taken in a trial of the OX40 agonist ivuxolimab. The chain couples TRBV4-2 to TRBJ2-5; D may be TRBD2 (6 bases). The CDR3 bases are TGTGCCAGCAGCCAAGGAGCGGGCCCGGGGACCCAGTACTTC. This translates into CASSQGAGPGTQYF.